This TCR beta chain came from a study of CD8+CD57+ T cells in acquired aplastic anemia. Study background: Sorted CD4+ and CD8+ cells gave a mean 3.2 ug DNA, range roughly 0.18 to 27.4 ug. Whole-study findings and limits: The number of CD8+ CDR3 sequences shared by patients and controls was approximately 31.

Genomic DNA, serving as template, underwent TCR beta VDJ and CDR3 profiling. TCRdb called the reads again in MiXCR, with one record for every CDR3 protein. Here the sample spans under 250,000 distinct CDR3 sequences, roughly two thirds being singletons. Details on this clonotype: Antigen specificity is unknown.

Patients chosen for sequencing had shown CD8+CD57+ cell expansion by flow cytometry. The sample taken for sequencing was sorted CD4+, CD8+, or CD8+CD57+ T cells (not recorded which) from PBMCs. This clonotype was sampled from a human donor with aplastic anemia.

CDR3 sequence (DNA): TGTGCCAGCAGCGACCTGGGGGTTCAGCAGTACTTC. Protein product: CASSDLGVQQYF. The V and J genes are TRBV7-2 and TRBJ2-7; D could derive from TRBD1 or TRBD2 (5 bases each). The CDR3 is made up of 12 amino acids. Germline lookup yields CDR1 SGHTA and CDR2 FQGNSA. V lost 5 bases, J lost 8 bases, and 13 bases lay in between.